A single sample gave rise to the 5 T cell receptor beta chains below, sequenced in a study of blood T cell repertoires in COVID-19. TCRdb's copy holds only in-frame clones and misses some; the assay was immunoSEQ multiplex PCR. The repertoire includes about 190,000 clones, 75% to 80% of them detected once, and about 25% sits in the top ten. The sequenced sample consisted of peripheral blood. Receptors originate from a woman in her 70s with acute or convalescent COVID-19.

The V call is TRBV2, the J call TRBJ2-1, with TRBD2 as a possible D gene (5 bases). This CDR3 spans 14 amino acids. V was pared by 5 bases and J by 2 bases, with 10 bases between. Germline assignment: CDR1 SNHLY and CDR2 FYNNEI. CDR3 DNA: TGTGCCAGCAGTTCTAGCTTCCCCTACAATGAGCAGTTCTTC. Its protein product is CASSSSFPYNEQFF.

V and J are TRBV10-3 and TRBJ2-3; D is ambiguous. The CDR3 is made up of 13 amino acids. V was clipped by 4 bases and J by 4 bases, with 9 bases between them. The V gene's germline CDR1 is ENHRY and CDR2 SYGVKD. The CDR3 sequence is CAISGGRADTQYF. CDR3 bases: TGTGCCATCAGTGGCGGTCGAGCAGATACGCAGTATTTT.

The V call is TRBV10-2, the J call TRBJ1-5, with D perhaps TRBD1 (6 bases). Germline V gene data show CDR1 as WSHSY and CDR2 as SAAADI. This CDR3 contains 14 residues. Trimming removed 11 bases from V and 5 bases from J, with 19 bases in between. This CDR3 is CAGQGFSLDQPQHF. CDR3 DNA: TGCGCCGGCCAGGGGTTCTCCCTGGATCAGCCCCAGCATTTT.

For the CDR3, the DNA is TGTGCCAGCGCTGAACCAAGAAGGGGCGACGAGCAGTACTTC. Translated, it gives CASAEPRRGDEQYF. The chain has TRBV6-5 and TRBJ2-7; D possibly corresponds to TRBD1 (5 bases). The CDR3 sequence is 14 residues long. Per germline, CDR1 MNHEY and CDR2 SVGAGI. Trimming shortened V by 8 bases and J by 5 bases, and 19 bases separated the two germline ends.

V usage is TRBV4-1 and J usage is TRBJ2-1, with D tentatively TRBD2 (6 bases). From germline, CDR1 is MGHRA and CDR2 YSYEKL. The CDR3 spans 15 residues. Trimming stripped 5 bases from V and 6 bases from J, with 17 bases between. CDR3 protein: CASSNTFQGGNEQFF. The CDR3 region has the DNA TGCGCCAGCAGCAATACTTTCCAGGGAGGCAATGAGCAGTTCTTC.